A selection of T cell receptor beta chains follows, all from one sample in a study of blood T cell repertoires in COVID-19. The protocol was immunoSEQ multiplex PCR, while the TCRdb copy is restricted to in-frame clones and leaves out a portion. There are about 200,000 clones in the sample; 82% occur only once, and roughly 8.2% lies in the top ten. Sequenced sample: peripheral blood. The receptors were gathered from a woman older than 75 with COVID-19, enrolled during active disease. The CDR3 runs from the conserved cysteine through the conserved F or W. The order of the fields is V gene, J gene, D gene, clone size, CDR3 protein, CDR3 DNA. The D gene is left open where the match is weak. Clone size is given for some rows only: seen once, a few or many times, or a class if the clone is expanded.

TRBV11-2	TRBJ2-1	TRBD2	.	CASSYTSGRNEQFF	TGTGCCAGCAGCTACACTAGCGGGAGGAATGAGCAGTTCTTC
TRBV4-1	TRBJ1-2	.	once	CASSQYGEGYGYTF	TGCGCCAGCAGCCAGTACGGGGAAGGGTATGGCTACACCTTC
TRBV7-8	TRBJ1-5	.	few	CASSLRGRQPQHF	TGTGCCAGCAGCTTACGAGGGCGTCAGCCCCAGCATTTT
TRBV30	TRBJ1-5	.	.	CAWEGGFNQPQHF	TGTGCCTGGGAAGGGGGTTTCAATCAGCCCCAGCATTTT
TRBV7-3	TRBJ2-3	.	.	CASSPRAITDTQYF	TGTGCCAGCAGCCCCCGCGCCATCACAGATACGCAGTATTTT
TRBV7-2	TRBJ2-1	.	few	CASSLDVARSSYNEQFF	TGTGCCAGCAGCTTAGACGTAGCAAGAAGCTCCTACAATGAGCAGTTCTTC
TRBV25-1	TRBJ1-4	.	.	CASTPKRLKNEKLFF	TGTGCCAGCACCCCCAAGCGGCTGAAGAATGAAAAACTGTTTTTT
TRBV11-1	TRBJ2-3	TRBD2	.	CASSLASGGGTDTQYF	TGTGCCAGCAGCTTAGCGTCGGGGGGGGGCACAGATACGCAGTATTTT
TRBV18	TRBJ2-4	.	.	CASSLVPGALAKNIQYF	TGTGCCAGCTCACTCGTACCAGGGGCCTTAGCCAAAAACATTCAGTACTTC
TRBV4-2	TRBJ2-1	TRBD2	.	CASSPRETSGGAVGYNEQFF	TGTGCCAGCAGCCCCCGGGAGACTAGCGGGGGGGCCGTAGGCTACAATGAGCAGTTCTTC
TRBV18	TRBJ2-1	TRBD2	.	CASSPVLAGSNEQFF	TGTGCCAGCTCACCGGTTCTAGCGGGATCTAATGAGCAGTTCTTC
TRBV7-6	TRBJ1-5	TRBD1	.	CASSSAGTGGQPQHF	TGTGCCAGCAGCTCAGCCGGGACAGGTGGGCAGCCCCAGCATTTT
TRBV12-5	TRBJ2-1	TRBD1	.	CASGFGTVQAYNEQFF	TGTGCTAGTGGTTTTGGGACAGTCCAAGCCTACAATGAGCAGTTCTTC
TRBV29-1	TRBJ2-7	.	.	CSAGEAYEQYF	TGCAGCGCCGGGGAGGCCTACGAGCAGTACTTC
TRBV27	TRBJ2-7	TRBD1	.	CASRRTGTYEQYF	TGTGCCAGCCGCCGGACAGGGACGTACGAGCAGTACTTC
TRBV19	TRBJ2-7	.	.	CASSPLVARSEQYF	TGTGCCAGTAGTCCTCTCGTGGCTAGAAGCGAGCAGTACTTC
TRBV7-9	TRBJ2-3	.	once	CASSFLSTDTQYF	TGTGCCAGCAGCTTCCTAAGCACAGATACGCAGTATTTT
TRBV6-5	TRBJ1-6	.	once	CASSYSQGMGSPLHF	TGTGCCAGCAGTTACTCGCAGGGAATGGGTTCACCCCTCCACTTT
TRBV7-9	TRBJ1-1	.	.	CASSSGGASTEAFF	TGTGCCAGCAGCTCTGGCGGGGCCTCGACTGAAGCTTTCTTT
TRBV5-1	TRBJ2-1	.	few	CASSLVLAAYNEQFF	TGCGCCAGCAGCTTGGTTCTGGCAGCCTACAATGAGCAGTTCTTC
TRBV19	TRBJ2-3	TRBD2	.	CASSPGGRGTDTQYF	TGTGCCAGTAGTCCGGGGGGACGCGGCACAGATACGCAGTATTTT
TRBV7-3	TRBJ2-2	TRBD1	.	CASSTRTGVTGELFF	TGTGCCAGCAGCACCCGGACAGGCGTCACCGGGGAGCTGTTTTTT
TRBV27	TRBJ2-7	.	.	CASSSRPPWTSNEQYF	TGTGCCAGCAGTTCTCGCCCCCCTTGGACAAGCAACGAGCAGTACTTC
TRBV11-2	TRBJ2-7	TRBD1	.	CASSLRPPGQGHSYEQYF	TGTGCCAGCAGCTTACGCCCCCCCGGACAGGGGCACTCCTACGAGCAGTACTTC
TRBV6-2/TRBV6-3	TRBJ1-5	.	.	CASSSGGIGQPQHF	TGTGCCAGCAGTTCGGGGGGGATCGGACAGCCCCAGCATTTT
TRBV10-3	TRBJ1-5	TRBD1	once	CAISDRTGTSNQPQHF	TGTGCCATCAGTGACCGGACAGGGACGAGCAATCAGCCCCAGCATTTT
TRBV7-2	TRBJ1-5	TRBD1	.	CASSLRQGTNQPQHF	TGTGCCAGCAGCCTACGACAGGGGACAAATCAGCCCCAGCATTTT
TRBV5-6	TRBJ1-2	TRBD1	.	CASSPTGQNYGYTF	TGTGCCAGCAGCCCCACGGGACAGAACTATGGCTACACCTTC
TRBV29-1	TRBJ2-2	.	.	CSVVSGNTGELFF	TGCAGCGTTGTTTCCGGGAACACCGGGGAACTGTTTTTT
TRBV28	TRBJ1-6	.	.	CASSLHPNSPNSPLHF	TGTGCCAGCAGTTTACACCCTAACTCCCCGAATTCACCCCTCCACTTT
TRBV11-2	TRBJ1-5	.	few	CASSLTGNQPQHF	TGTGCCAGCAGCTTGACAGGAAATCAGCCCCAGCATTTT
TRBV15	TRBJ2-3	.	.	CATKTGPYTDTQYF	TGTGCCACCAAGACAGGTCCTTACACAGATACGCAGTATTTT
TRBV5-1	TRBJ1-4	.	.	CASSPRSGTTNEKLFF	TGCGCCAGCAGCCCTCGATCCGGTACAACTAATGAAAAACTGTTTTTT
TRBV28	TRBJ1-1	TRBD1	.	CASREPTGVNTEAFF	TGTGCCAGCAGGGAACCGACAGGGGTTAACACTGAAGCTTTCTTT
TRBV23-1	TRBJ2-2	.	.	CAGNMRGGNTGELFF	TGCGCCGGAAACATGAGAGGGGGGAACACCGGGGAGCTGTTTTTT
TRBV4-2	TRBJ2-7	.	.	CASSQRTGLANEQYF	TGTGCCAGCAGCCAAAGAACCGGGCTAGCCAACGAGCAGTACTTC
TRBV7-9	TRBJ1-5	.	.	CASSSQGEDQPQHF	TGTGCCAGCAGCTCACAGGGAGAGGATCAGCCCCAGCATTTT
TRBV4-3	TRBJ2-1	.	.	CASSQTTRSYNEQFF	TGCGCCAGCAGCCAAACTACGCGCTCCTACAATGAGCAGTTCTTC
TRBV5-1	TRBJ2-2	TRBD2	.	CASSLASGGTGELFF	TGCGCCAGCAGCTTGGCCAGCGGGGGGACCGGGGAGCTGTTTTTT
TRBV5-1	TRBJ1-4	.	.	CASRRASTNEKLFF	TGCGCCAGCAGGAGGGCGTCGACTAATGAAAAACTGTTTTTT
TRBV18	TRBJ1-6	.	.	CASSLDRGSPLHF	TGTGCCAGCTCGCTCGACCGGGGTTCACCCCTCCACTTT
TRBV7-6	TRBJ1-1	.	.	CASSSTGRVNTEAFF	TGTGCCAGCAGCTCGACGGGCAGGGTGAACACTGAAGCTTTCTTT
TRBV5-6	TRBJ1-2	.	.	CASSSAGNYGYTF	TGTGCCAGCAGCTCCGCGGGTAACTATGGCTACACCTTC
TRBV30	TRBJ2-2	.	.	CAWTPPTNTGELFF	TGTGCCTGGACTCCCCCGACTAACACCGGGGAGCTGTTTTTT
TRBV29-1	TRBJ1-3	TRBD1	few	CSVANRGDNTIYF	TGCAGCGTTGCCAACAGGGGAGACAACACCATATATTTT
TRBV6-1	TRBJ2-7	TRBD1	.	CASSERQGLDEQYF	TGTGCCAGCAGTGAGAGACAGGGGCTAGACGAGCAGTACTTC
TRBV6-5	TRBJ1-2	.	few	CASTTSGKGYTF	TGTGCCAGCACCACCTCCGGGAAGGGCTACACCTTC
TRBV28	TRBJ1-5	.	once	CASSQIRGNQPQHF	TGTGCCAGCAGCCAGATCCGGGGGAATCAGCCCCAGCATTTT
TRBV15	TRBJ2-2	TRBD1	.	CATSRRDRGPGELFF	TGTGCCACCAGCCGCCGGGACAGGGGGCCCGGGGAGCTGTTTTTT
TRBV7-2	TRBJ2-7	.	.	CASSPGRGQTYEQYF	TGTGCCAGCAGCCCCGGGCGGGGCCAGACCTACGAGCAGTACTTC
TRBV4-2	TRBJ1-3	TRBD1	.	CASSQETGVGNTIYF	TGTGCCAGCAGCCAAGAGACAGGGGTTGGAAACACCATATATTTT
TRBV18	TRBJ2-2	.	.	CASSPTGSDGELFF	TGTGCCAGCTCGCCCACAGGGTCCGACGGGGAGCTGTTTTTT